A single sample is the source of the 12 T cell receptor beta chains below, sequenced in a study of T cell responses to AZD1222 COVID-19 vaccine. Profiling relied on immunoSEQ multiplex PCR, and the TCRdb table lists in-frame clones only, not all of them. The profile shows around 140,000 clones, about nine tenths of them singletons. The source material was peripheral blood, sampled 28 days after the second AZD1222 dose. These receptors were collected from an adult who received the AZD1222 COVID-19 vaccine.

This chain uses TRBV18 with TRBJ1-4; 7 bases match TRBD1. The CDR3 has 15 residues. The junction had 1 base not matched to a gene; V was cut back by 3 bases and J by 0 bases. The V gene's germline CDR1 is KGHSH and CDR2 LQKENI. Written as DNA, the CDR3 is TGTGCCAGCTCACCTCAGGGGGCAACTAATGAAAAACTGTTTTTT. Protein sequence: CASSPQGATNEKLFF.

The V gene is TRBV12-3 or TRBV12-4, the J gene TRBJ2-3; D is unresolved. V lost 6 bases to trimming and J lost 0 bases, with 7 bases between them. The CDR3 consists of 13 residues. CDR3 residues: CASRTTSTDTQYF. The CDR3 DNA follows: TGTGCCAGCAGGACAACTAGCACAGATACGCAGTATTTT.

This clone was picked up a small number of times. The rearrangement uses TRBV3-1 (or the pseudogene TRBV3-2) and TRBJ1-4; 9 bases match TRBD1. The germline V gene has CDR1 LGHDT and CDR2 YNNKEL (reference sequence). V lost 6 bases and J lost 6; bases outside the gene matches: 5. There are 14 residues in the CDR3. In nucleotides, the CDR3 is TGTGCCAGCAGGGAGACAGGGGGAGATGAAAAACTGTTTTTT. This encodes CASRETGGDEKLFF.

This clone was counted a few times. This chain connects TRBV2 to TRBJ2-4; 10 nucleotides match TRBD2. Unmatched junction bases numbered 3, after V lost 5 bases and J lost 5 bases. CDR1 is SNHLY, CDR2 FYNNEI, per germline. CDR3 size: 14 residues. Written as DNA, the CDR3 is TGTGCCAGCAGTTTCGGACTAGCGGAAAACATTCAGTACTTC. Its translation is CASSFGLAENIQYF.

The CDR3 loop reads CASSPKRTSISNIQYF. In DNA form, the CDR3 reads TGTGCCAGCAGCCCGAAGCGGACTAGTATTTCCAACATTCAGTACTTC. This chain uses TRBV5-6 with TRBJ2-4; TRBD2 agrees at 7 bases. J gave up 7 bases and V 4 bases, and 14 bases lay outside the gene matches. There are 16 residues in the CDR3. Germline V gives CDR1 SGHDT, CDR2 YYEEEE.

This clone was counted once. This rearrangement joins TRBV23-1 to TRBJ2-3; D is unclear. TRBV23-1 counts as an open reading frame of uncertain function. This CDR3 region has 13 residues. V gave up 4 bases and J gave up 5 bases, with 10 bases separating them. The CDR3 DNA follows: TGCGCCAGCAGTCCCCCCACGGGAGATACGCAGTATTTT. Protein: CASSPPTGDTQYF.

The chain links TRBV7-2 to TRBJ1-1, with D tentatively TRBD1 (5 bases). This CDR3 region has 14 residues. V lost 8 bases to trimming and J lost 4 bases, with 17 bases between them. The germline gives CDR1 SGHTA, CDR2 FQGNSA. This CDR3 reads CASQAQEGVTEAFF. The CDR3 region has the DNA TGTGCCAGCCAAGCACAGGAGGGTGTCACTGAAGCTTTCTTT.

As regards this clone: One end of the junction fails to match germline, which may point to a read error. The V gene is TRBV28, the J gene TRBJ1-6, with a tentative D call TRBD1 (5 bases). The CDR3 has 12 amino acids. Germline-derived CDR1 and CDR2 are MDHEN and SYDVKM. The CDR3 DNA reads TGTGCCAGCAGTTGGGACGAAGGGGCCCATTATTTT. It is translated as CASSWDEGAHYF.

In this sample, this clone turned up a few times. This chain joins TRBV5-1 and TRBJ2-5; D gene ambiguous. The V end lost 5 bases, the J end lost 5 bases, and 19 bases lay between the germline ends. Germline V CDR1 and CDR2: SGHRS, YFSETQ. The CDR3 length is 15 residues. The CDR3 nucleotides are TGCGCCAGCAGTTGGTCTCAGTTGACTGGTGAGACCCAGTACTTC. Amino acid sequence: CASSWSQLTGETQYF.

The chain uses TRBV5-1 and TRBJ1-2; D is possibly TRBD1 (6 bases). The CDR3 runs 13 residues. With 10 bases removed from V and 8 bases from J, the gap between germline ends came to 21 bases. Germline lookup yields CDR1 SGHRS and CDR2 YFSETQ. The CDR3 nucleotides are TGCGCCGGGGGCGACGGCTTTGGGGGAGGCTACACCTTC. It yields the protein CAGGDGFGGGYTF. The full variable domain, with the rest looked up from reference TRBV5-1 and TRBJ1-2, is KAGVTQTPRYLIKTRGQQVTLSCSPISGHRSVSWYQQTPGQGLQFLFEYFSETQRNKGNFPGRFSGRQFSNSRSEMNVSTLELGDSALYLCAGGDGFGGGYTFGSGTRLTVV.

The chain recombines TRBV2 with TRBJ2-3, with D perhaps assigned TRBD1 or TRBD2 (5 bases each). Per germline, CDR1 SNHLY and CDR2 FYNNEI. V lost 6 bases, J lost 2 bases, and 18 bases lay in between. CDR3 length equals 16 residues. The CDR3 protein is CASSVVGTTSTDTQYF. The CDR3 DNA follows: TGTGCCAGCAGCGTTGTGGGGACCACTTCCACAGATACGCAGTATTTT.

The chain carries TRBV30 and TRBJ1-4; 7 nucleotides match TRBD1. The V gene's germline CDR1 is GTSNPN and CDR2 SVGIG (reference sequence). The CDR3 covers 14 residues. After removal of 3 bases from V and 5 bases from J, the junction contained 6 bases not matched to a gene. CDR3 in DNA: TGTGCCTGGAGACGACAGGGAAAAAATGAAAAACTGTTTTTT. Translation gives CAWRRQGKNEKLFF.